This paragraph covers one T cell receptor (beta chain) sequence. Which antigen it targets is not known. Base-call qualities are not available, and no considerably larger clone is one nucleotide away. The CDR3 regions of human TCRbeta chains were analyzed by immunosequencing. Regarding the original processing steps: Repertoire TCRs were matched against a reference library of SARS-CoV-2-specific TCRs generated with the MIRA antigen-specificity platform. Breadth was defined as the fraction of unique TCRs that were SARS-CoV-2-associated. Depth was defined as the fraction of total T cells that were SARS-CoV-2-associated. Using the MIRA data, each spike-specific TCR was mapped to the spike region that the TCR reacts to and placed in a CD4 or CD8 class. Log10-transformed breadth and depth values were compared by one-way ANOVA with Sidak's multiple comparisons tests. Drawn from immuneACCESS, this table holds only the in-frame rearrangements with V and J called that TCRdb kept. Clones are partly lost; checked studies trace under half to an unresolved V gene and leave the rest unexplained. The V and J calls and clone size are taken from that table; D and trimming were inferred from the DNA. Across this sample there are about 140,000 clones, with around nine tenths seen only once. The top ten clonotypes cover about 5.5% of the sample.

The sample's time point label, in plain terms: baseline before first vaccination. Samples from vaccinated people were obtained from the UK trials COV001 and COV002, which included a single-blind randomized controlled phase 2/3 trial of AZD1222 (ChAdOx1 nCoV-19) in healthy adults. For TCRbeta chain sequencing, PBMC samples from trial participants were taken at day 0 and at day 28 after the second dose. The sample originates from a study of T cell responses to AZD1222 COVID-19 vaccine (dated by TCRdb to about 2021). Notes on the research overall: AZD1222 recipients whose second dose came at about 4 weeks and those whose second dose came at about 12 weeks were combined into one group, since spike-specific TCR depth and breadth did not differ between the two schedules. A total of 233 trial participants underwent TCR sequencing, of whom under 220 had received two doses of AZD1222 and some 25 had received two doses of the MenACWY control vaccine. Trial participants were enrolled by age into 18-55, 56-69 and 70-plus year subgroups, with roughly 160, 29 and 62 TCR-sequenced participants respectively. The research as a whole found: Because no samples from the day 14 peak response were available, repertoires could be characterized only after the peak T cell response. Reportedly, close to half of the unique spike-specific TCRs recognized epitopes lying outside the regions that are mutated in the B.1.351 and B.1.1.7 variants. Spike-specific TCR breadth and depth rose significantly after two AZD1222 doses compared with day 0 and with MenACWY recipients. Most participants were white British and females outnumbered males, and the authors suggested that clonal diversity may have been underestimated. Conclusions about previously exposed vaccinees are limited because only six or seven AZD1222 recipients were SARS-CoV-2 seropositive at baseline. CD4 TCRs associated with the vaccine covered the entire spike protein, and the dominant responses were in regions 160-218 and 743-854. In the small 56-69-year group, the increase in depth fell short of significance, most likely because of low power.

Inclusive of the bounding cysteine and phenylalanine, the CDR3 is 14 residues long. CDR3 DNA only is kept here, 42 bases in frame from base 1. From a lookup of the germline V gene, CDR1 and CDR2 are SGHNT and YENEEA. The junction shows trimming of 1 base on V and 9 bases on J, plus 13 bases between the germline ends. The specimen was peripheral blood, collected on day 0 of AZD1222 vaccination. This TCR was recovered from an adult in good health. The rearrangement joined TRBV11-3 to TRBJ2-1; a tentative D call is TRBD2 (6 bases match). The nucleotide sequence is TGTGCCAGCAGCTTAGGGTCGGGGGTGAGTGAGCAGTTCTTC. It encodes CASSLGSGVSEQFF.